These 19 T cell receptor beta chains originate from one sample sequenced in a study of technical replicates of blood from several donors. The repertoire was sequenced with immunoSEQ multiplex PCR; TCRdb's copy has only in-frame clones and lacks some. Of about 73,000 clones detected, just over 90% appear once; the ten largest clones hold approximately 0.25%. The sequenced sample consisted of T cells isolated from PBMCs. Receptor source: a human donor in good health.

The CDR3 nucleotides read TGTGCCAGCAGTGAATTGATATGGAGCGGTGGGGACGAGCAGTACTTC. Protein: CASSELIWSGGDEQYF. The chain has TRBV6-1 and TRBJ2-7; possible D gene TRBD2, 5 bases. V lost 2 bases and J 5 bases, leaving 19 bases between the germline ends. Germline lookup yields CDR1 MNHNS and CDR2 SASEGT. This CDR3 is 16 amino acids long.

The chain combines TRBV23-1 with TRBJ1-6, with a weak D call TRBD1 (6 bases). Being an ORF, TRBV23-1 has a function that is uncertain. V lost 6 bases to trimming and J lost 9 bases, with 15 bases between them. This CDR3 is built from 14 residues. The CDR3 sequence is CASSSVAGVSPLHF. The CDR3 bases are TGCGCCAGCAGCTCGGTCGCAGGGGTTTCACCCCTCCACTTT.

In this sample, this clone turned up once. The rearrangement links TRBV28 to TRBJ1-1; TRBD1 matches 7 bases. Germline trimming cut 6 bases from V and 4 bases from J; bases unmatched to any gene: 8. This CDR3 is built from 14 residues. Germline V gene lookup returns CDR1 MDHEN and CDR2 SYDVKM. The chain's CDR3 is CASSPGTVGTEAFF. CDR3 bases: TGTGCCAGCAGCCCCGGGACAGTGGGCACTGAAGCTTTCTTT.

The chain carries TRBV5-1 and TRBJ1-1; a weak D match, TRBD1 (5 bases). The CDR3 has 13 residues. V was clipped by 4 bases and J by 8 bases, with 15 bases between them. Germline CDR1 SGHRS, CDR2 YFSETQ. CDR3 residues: CASSGGDGLEAFF. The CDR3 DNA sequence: TGCGCCAGCAGCGGGGGAGATGGACTAGAAGCTTTCTTT.

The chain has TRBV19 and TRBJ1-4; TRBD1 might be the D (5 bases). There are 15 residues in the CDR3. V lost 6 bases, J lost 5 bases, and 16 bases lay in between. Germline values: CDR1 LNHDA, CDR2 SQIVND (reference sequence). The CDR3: CASRGYLRQNEKLFF. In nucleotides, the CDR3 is TGTGCCAGTAGGGGTTACCTTCGACAGAATGAAAAACTGTTTTTT.

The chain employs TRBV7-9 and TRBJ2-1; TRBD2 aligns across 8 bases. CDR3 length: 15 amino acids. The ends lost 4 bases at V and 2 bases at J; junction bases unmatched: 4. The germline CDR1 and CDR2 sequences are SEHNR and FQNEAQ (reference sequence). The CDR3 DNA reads TGTGCCAGCAGCTCAAGCGGGAGCCCCTACAATGAGCAGTTCTTC. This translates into CASSSSGSPYNEQFF. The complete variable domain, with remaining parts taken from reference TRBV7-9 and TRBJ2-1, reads DTGVSQNPRHKITKRGQNVTFRCDPISEHNRLYWYRQTLGQGPEFLTYFQNEAQLEKSRLLSDRFSAERPKGSFSTLEIQRTEQGDSAMYLCASSSSGSPYNEQFFGPGTRLTVL.

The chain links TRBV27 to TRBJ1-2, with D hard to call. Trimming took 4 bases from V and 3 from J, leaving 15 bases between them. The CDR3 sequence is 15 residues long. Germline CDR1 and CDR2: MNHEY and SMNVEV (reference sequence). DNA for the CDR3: TGTGCCAGCAGTTCCACCCCTTACGGTTACTATGGCTACACCTTC. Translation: CASSSTPYGYYGYTF.

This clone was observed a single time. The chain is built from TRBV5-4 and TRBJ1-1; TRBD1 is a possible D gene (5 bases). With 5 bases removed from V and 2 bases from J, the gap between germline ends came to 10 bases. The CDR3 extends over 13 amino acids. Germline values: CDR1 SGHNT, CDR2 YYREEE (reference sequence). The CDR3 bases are TGTGCCAGCAGAACTGACAGTAACACTGAAGCTTTCTTT. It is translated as CASRTDSNTEAFF.

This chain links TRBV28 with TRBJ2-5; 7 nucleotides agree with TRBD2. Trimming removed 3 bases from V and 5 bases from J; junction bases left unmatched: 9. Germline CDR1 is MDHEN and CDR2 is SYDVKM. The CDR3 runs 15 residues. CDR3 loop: CASSLGLRERETQYF. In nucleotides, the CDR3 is TGTGCCAGCAGTTTGGGACTACGGGAGAGGGAGACCCAGTACTTC. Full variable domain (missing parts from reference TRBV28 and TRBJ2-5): DVKVTQSSRYLVKRTGEKVFLECVQDMDHENMFWYRQDPGLGLRLIYFSYDVKMKEKGDIPEGYSVSREKKERFSLILESASTNQTSMYLCASSLGLRERETQYFGPGTRLLVL.

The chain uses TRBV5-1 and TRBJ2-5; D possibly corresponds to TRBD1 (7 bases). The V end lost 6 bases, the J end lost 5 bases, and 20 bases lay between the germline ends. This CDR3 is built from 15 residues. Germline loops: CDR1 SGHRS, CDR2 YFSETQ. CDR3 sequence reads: CASNWDGGGSETQYF. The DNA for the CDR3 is TGCGCCAGCAACTGGGACGGAGGGGGCAGTGAGACCCAGTACTTC.

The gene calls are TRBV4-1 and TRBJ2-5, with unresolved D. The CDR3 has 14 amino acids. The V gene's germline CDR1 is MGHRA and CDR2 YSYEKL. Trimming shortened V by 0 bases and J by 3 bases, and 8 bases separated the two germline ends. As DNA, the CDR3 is TGCGCCAGCAGCCAAGATCTTCCCGAAGAGACCCAGTACTTC. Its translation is CASSQDLPEETQYF.

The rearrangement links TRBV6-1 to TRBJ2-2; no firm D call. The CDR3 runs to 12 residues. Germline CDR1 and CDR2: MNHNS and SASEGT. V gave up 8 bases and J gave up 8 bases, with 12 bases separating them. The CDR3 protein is CASLAVWGELFF. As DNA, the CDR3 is TGTGCCAGCCTCGCAGTATGGGGGGAGCTGTTTTTT.

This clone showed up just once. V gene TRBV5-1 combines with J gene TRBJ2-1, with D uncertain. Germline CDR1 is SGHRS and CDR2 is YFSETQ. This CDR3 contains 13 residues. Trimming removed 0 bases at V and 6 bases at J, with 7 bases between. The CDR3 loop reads CASSLDVSNEQFF. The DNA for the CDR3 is TGCGCCAGCAGCTTGGATGTTAGCAATGAGCAGTTCTTC.

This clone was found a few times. CDR3 sequence (DNA): TGCGCCAGCAGCTTCCCCCCGGGACAGGGGATGACAGATACGCAGTATTTT. It yields the protein CASSFPPGQGMTDTQYF. The chain couples TRBV10-1 to TRBJ2-3, with TRBD1 matching over 10 bases. J lost 3 bases, V lost 6 bases, and 12 bases had no gene match. Germline V lookup: CDR1 WNHNN, CDR2 SYGVQD (reference sequence). This CDR3 is built from 17 residues.

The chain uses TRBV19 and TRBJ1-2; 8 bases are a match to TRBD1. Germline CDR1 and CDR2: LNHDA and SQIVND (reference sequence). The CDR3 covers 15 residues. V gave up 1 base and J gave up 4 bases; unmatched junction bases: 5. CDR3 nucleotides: TGTGCCAGTAGTATAGGGACAGGGACTGTCTATGGCTACACCTTC. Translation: CASSIGTGTVYGYTF.

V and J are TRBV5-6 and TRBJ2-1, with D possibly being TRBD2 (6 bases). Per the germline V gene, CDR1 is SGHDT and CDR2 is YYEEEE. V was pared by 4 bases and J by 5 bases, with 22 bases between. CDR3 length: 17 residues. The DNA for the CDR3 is TGTGCCAGCAGCCAGGTTATGTTCGCGGGGATCGACAATGAGCAGTTCTTC. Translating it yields CASSQVMFAGIDNEQFF.

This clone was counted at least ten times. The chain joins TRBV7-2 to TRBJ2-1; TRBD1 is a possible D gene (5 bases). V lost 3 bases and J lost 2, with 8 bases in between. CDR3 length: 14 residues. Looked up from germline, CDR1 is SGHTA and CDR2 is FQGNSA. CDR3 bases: TGTGCCAGCAGCTTCCAGGACACCTACAATGAGCAGTTCTTC. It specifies CASSFQDTYNEQFF.

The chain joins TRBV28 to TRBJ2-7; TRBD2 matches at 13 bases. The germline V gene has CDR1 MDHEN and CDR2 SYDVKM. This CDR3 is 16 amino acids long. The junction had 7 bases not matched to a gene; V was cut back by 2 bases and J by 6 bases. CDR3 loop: CASSLRGTSGIGEQYF. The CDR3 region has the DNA TGTGCCAGCAGTTTACGGGGGACTAGCGGGATCGGCGAGCAGTACTTC.

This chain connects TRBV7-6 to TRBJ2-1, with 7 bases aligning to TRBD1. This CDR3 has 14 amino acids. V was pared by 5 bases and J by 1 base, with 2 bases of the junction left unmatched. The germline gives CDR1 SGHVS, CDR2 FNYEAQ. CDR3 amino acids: CASSPGQSYNEQFF. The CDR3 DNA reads TGTGCCAGCAGCCCGGGACAGTCCTACAATGAGCAGTTCTTC.